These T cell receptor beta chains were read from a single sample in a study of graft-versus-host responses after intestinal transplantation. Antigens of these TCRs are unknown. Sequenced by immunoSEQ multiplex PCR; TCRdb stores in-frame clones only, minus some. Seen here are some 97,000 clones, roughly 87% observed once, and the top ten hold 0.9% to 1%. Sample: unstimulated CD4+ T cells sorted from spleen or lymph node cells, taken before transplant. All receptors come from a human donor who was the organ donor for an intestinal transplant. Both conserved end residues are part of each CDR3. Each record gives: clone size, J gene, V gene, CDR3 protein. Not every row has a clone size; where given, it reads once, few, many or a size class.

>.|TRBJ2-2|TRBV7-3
CASSPDILAGGMNTGELFF
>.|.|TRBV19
CASSIRKAGYEQYF
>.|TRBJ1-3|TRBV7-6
CASSVQGFGNTIYF
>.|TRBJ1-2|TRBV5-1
CASSGRAGGHGYTF
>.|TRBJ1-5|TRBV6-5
CASSPSSNGVAQHF
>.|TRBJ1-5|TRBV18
CASSAGSNQPQHF
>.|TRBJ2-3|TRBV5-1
CASSPEGLGTAVDTQYF
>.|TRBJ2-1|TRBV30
CAWSAGNPPFNNEQFF
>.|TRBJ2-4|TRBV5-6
CASSLRTSGGLAKNIQYF
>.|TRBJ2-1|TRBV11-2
CASSLYGGDNEQFF
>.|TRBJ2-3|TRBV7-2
CASSYRRTSGGAGDTQYF
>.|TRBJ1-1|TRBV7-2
CASSLRGGAEAFF
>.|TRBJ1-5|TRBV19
CASSIAENQPQHF
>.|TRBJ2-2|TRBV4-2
CASSQDRFDTGELFF
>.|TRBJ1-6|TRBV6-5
CASRRGSSYNSPLHF
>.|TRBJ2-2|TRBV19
CASSLQGMVGTGELFF
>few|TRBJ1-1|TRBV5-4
CASSTDGRITEAFF
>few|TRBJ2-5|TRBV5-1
CASSSQSGGKETQYF
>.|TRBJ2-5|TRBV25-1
CATEYDRGGTQYF
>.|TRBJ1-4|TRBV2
CASRGQPTNEKLFF
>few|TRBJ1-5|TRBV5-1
CASSLGQNQPQHF
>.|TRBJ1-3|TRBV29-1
CSVVGRGTGNTIYF
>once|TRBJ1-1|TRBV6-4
CASSATAGGYTEAFF
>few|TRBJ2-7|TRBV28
CASSLFPYEQYF
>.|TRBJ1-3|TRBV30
CAWSVGQGYIRSGNTIYF
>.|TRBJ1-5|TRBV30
CALQGAGSNQPQHF
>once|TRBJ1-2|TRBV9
CASSSSGGVNYGYTF
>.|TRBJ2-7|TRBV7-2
CASRLAGGPEQYF
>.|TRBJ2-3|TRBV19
CASGGTSGGTDTQYF
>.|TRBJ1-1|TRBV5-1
CASSSTGVRTEAFF
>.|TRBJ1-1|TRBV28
CASSFPRYTEAFF
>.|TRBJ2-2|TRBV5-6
CASSWGDRSLAGELFF
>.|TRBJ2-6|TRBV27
CASSLYGPSGANVLTF
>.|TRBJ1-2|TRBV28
CASNSPRGRGYTF
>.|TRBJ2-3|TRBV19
CASRRTGGETDTQYF
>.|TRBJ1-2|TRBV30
CAWSGRYGYTF
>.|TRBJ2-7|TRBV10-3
CAISESQGIYEQYF
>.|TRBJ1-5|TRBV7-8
CASSPGFTTNNQPQHF
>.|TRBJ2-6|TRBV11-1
CASSLERTAYSGANVLTF
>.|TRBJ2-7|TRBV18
CASSPGHSYEQYF
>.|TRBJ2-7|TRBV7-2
CASSLGTAYEQYF
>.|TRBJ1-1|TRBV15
CATSRDRGNTEAFF
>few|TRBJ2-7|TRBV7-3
CASRRGPSSYEQYF